This T cell receptor beta chain was recorded in a study of shared clonotypes between healthy human individuals. Findings of the study overall: The low donor count limited represented genetic and exposure-history diversity.

The authors ran the assay at deep level. Profiling relied on immunoSEQ multiplex PCR, and the TCRdb table lists in-frame clones only, not all of them. This table holds 530,000 or so clones, about 75% found once. Trimming pared 1 base from V and 1 base from J, leaving 12 bases between. The CDR3 extends over 15 amino acids. The germline gives CDR1 SGHDT, CDR2 YYEEEE. With regard to this clone: The target antigen is unknown.

About 84 million PBMCs supplied genomic DNA for unsorted samples. This chain uses TRBV5-6 with TRBJ2-7, with D hard to call. The origin of this receptor is a woman in her 40s in good health. Some clones in this sample may be carry-over from other donors' samples. Source material: PBMCs. The CDR3 spells CASSLFGSRSYEQYF. As DNA, the CDR3 is TGTGCCAGCAGCTTGTTTGGCAGCCGATCCTACGAGCAGTACTTC.